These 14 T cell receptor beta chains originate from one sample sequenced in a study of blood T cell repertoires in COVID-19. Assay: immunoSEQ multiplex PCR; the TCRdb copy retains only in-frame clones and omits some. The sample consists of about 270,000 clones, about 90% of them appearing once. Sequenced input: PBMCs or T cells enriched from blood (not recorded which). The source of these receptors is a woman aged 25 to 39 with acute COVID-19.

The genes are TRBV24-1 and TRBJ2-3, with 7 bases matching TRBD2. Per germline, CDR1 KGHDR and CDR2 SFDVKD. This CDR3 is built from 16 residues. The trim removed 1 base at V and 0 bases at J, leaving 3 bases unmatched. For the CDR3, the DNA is TGTGCCACCAGTGATTTCGGACTAGGAAGCACAGATACGCAGTATTTT. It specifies CATSDFGLGSTDTQYF.

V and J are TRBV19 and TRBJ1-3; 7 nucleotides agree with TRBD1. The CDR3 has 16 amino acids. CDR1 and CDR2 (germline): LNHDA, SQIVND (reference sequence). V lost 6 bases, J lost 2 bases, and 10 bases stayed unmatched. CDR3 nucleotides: TGTGCCAGTAGGGAGGGCGACAGGGAACCTGGAAACACCATATATTTT. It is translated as CASREGDREPGNTIYF.

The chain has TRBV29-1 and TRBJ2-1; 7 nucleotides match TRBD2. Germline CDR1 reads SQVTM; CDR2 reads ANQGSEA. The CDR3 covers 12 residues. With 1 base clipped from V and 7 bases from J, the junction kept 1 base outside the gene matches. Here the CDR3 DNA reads TGCAGCGTTGAAGTGCGGGAGAATGAGCAGTTCTTC. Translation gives CSVEVRENEQFF.

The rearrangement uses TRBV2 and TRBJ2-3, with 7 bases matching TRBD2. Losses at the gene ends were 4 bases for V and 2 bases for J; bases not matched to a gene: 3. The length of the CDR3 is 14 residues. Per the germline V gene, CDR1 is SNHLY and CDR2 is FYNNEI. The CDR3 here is CASSVERDTDTQYF. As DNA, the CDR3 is TGTGCCAGCAGTGTGGAGCGGGACACAGATACGCAGTATTTT.

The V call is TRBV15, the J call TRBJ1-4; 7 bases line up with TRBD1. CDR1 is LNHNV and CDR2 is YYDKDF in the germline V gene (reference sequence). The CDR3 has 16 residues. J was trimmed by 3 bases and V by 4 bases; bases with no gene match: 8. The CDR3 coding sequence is TGTGCCACCAGCATACCAGTGGACAGGCCTAATGAAAAACTGTTTTTT. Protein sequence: CATSIPVDRPNEKLFF.

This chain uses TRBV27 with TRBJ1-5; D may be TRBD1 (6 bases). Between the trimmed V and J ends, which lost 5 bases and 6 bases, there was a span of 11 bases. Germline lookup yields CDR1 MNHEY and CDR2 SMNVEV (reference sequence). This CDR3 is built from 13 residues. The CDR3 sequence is CASSTTQGQPQHF. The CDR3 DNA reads TGTGCCAGCAGTACTACACAGGGTCAGCCCCAGCATTTT.

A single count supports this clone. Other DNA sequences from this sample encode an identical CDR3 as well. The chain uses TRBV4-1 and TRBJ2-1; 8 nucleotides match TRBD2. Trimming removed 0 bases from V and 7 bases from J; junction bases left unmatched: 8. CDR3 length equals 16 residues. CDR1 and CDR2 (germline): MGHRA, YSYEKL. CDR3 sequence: CASSQESRAGENEQFF. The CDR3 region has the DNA TGCGCCAGCAGCCAAGAATCACGAGCGGGAGAGAATGAGCAGTTCTTC.

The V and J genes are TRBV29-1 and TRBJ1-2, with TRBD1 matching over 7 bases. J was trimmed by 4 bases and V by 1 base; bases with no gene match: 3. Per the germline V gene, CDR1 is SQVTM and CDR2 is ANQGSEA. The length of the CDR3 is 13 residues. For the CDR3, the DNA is TGCAGCGTTGAAGGACAGGGCCGCTATGGCTACACCTTC. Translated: CSVEGQGRYGYTF. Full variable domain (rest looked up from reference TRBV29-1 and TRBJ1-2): SAVISQKPSRDICQRGTSLTIQCQVDSQVTMMFWYRQQPGQSLTLIATANQGSEATYESGFVIDKFPISRPNLTFSTLTVSNMSPEDSSIYLCSVEGQGRYGYTFGSGTRLTVV.

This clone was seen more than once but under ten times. The CDR3 region has the DNA TGTGCCGGAGGTAGACGTAATTCACCCCTCCACTTT. Translation: CAGGRRNSPLHF. This rearrangement joins TRBV13 to TRBJ1-6; no reliable D call. CDR3 length: 12 residues. Germline V gene sequence: CDR1 PRHDT, CDR2 FYEKMQ (reference sequence). The V gene lost 11 bases and the J gene lost 6 bases, with 11 bases spanning the gap.

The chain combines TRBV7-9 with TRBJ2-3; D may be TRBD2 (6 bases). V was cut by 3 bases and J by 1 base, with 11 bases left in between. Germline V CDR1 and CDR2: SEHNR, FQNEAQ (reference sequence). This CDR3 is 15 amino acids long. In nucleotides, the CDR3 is TGTGCCAGCAGCTTGCGGGGCGATGGCACAGATACGCAGTATTTT. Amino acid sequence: CASSLRGDGTDTQYF. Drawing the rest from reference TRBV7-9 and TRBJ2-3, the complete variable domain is DTGVSQNPRHKITKRGQNVTFRCDPISEHNRLYWYRQTLGQGPEFLTYFQNEAQLEKSRLLSDRFSAERPKGSFSTLEIQRTEQGDSAMYLCASSLRGDGTDTQYFGPGTRLTVL.

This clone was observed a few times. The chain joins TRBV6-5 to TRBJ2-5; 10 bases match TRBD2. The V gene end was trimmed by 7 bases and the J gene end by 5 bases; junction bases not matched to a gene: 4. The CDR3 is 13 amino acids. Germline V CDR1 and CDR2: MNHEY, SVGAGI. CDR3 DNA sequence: TGTGCCAGCAAAGCGGGGGGGAGCGAGACCCAGTACTTC. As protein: CASKAGGSETQYF.

The CDR3 region is CASSLGQSNQPQHF. In DNA form, the CDR3 reads TGTGCCAGCAGCCTGGGACAGAGCAATCAGCCCCAGCATTTT. V gene TRBV28 combines with J gene TRBJ1-5, with 7 bases aligning to TRBD1. This CDR3 region has 14 residues. The V gene's germline CDR1 is MDHEN and CDR2 SYDVKM. V shed 6 bases, J shed 1 base, and the junction held 3 bases outside the gene matches.

CDR3 in amino acids: CASRREGSYEQYF. CDR3 DNA sequence: TGTGCCAGCAGGAGGGAGGGCAGCTACGAGCAGTACTTC. This chain connects TRBV2 to TRBJ2-7, with TRBD2 identical over 7 bases. The CDR3 has 13 amino acids. J was trimmed by 3 bases and V by 6 bases; bases with no gene match: 5. Germline CDR1 is SNHLY and CDR2 is FYNNEI.

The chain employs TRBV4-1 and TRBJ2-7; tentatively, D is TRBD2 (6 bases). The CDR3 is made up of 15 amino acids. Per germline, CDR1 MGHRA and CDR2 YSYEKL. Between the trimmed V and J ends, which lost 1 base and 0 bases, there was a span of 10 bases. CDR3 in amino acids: CASSQAWDSSYEQYF. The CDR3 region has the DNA TGCGCCAGCAGCCAAGCTTGGGACTCCTCCTACGAGCAGTACTTC.